Below are 8 T cell receptor beta chains sequenced from a single sample in a study of tissue T cells after allogeneic stem cell transplantation. This table comes from immunoSEQ multiplex PCR, and its TCRdb copy is limited to in-frame clones, with some not included. This sample has some 10,000 clones, with roughly two fifths found just once. Time point of the sample: mouse harvest day 7 after allogeneic transplant. The graft held 10^6 splenic CD5+ T cells and 10^7 T-cell-depleted bone marrow cells. The sequenced sample consisted of skin. The origin of the receptors is a female BALB/c mouse given C57BL/6 T cells with graft-versus-host disease after an allogeneic hematopoietic cell transplant.

This clone occurred a few times. Genes here carry mouse names. The CDR3 sequence: CTCSATGTGPSAETLYF. The CDR3 bases that were read are TGCACCTGCAGTGCGACCGGGACAGGGCCTAGTGCAGAAACGCTGTAT. The chain joins TRBV1 to TRBJ2-3, with 9 positions matching TRBD1. The observed sequence ends 1 residue before the CDR3 terminus, with the missing tail filled in from the germline J gene. Germline CDR1 NSQYPW, CDR2 LRSPGD (reference sequence). This CDR3 region has 17 residues. J lost 0 bases, V lost 3 bases, and 7 bases had no gene match.

There are a few counts of this clone. Gene names are the mouse ones. The read gets to within 1 residue of the CDR3 end, and the germline J gene fills in the rest. The same CDR3 arises from other DNA sequences in this sample as well. The chain joins TRBV26 to TRBJ2-7, with 12 positions matching TRBD2. The V segment lost 4 bases and the J segment 4 bases; nucleotides outside the gene matches: 2. The CDR3 covers 14 residues. Germline CDR1 is KGHPV and CDR2 is FQNQEV (reference sequence). The sequenced part of the CDR3 DNA is TGTGCCAGCAGTCGGACTGGGGGGGGGTATGAACAGTAC. Translation gives CASSRTGGGYEQY. The whole CDR3 protein is CASSRTGGGYEQYF.

Note on this clone: Mouse gene names apply. CDR3: CASSCRTGGAIAEQFF. CDR3 DNA, as far as it was read: TGTGCCAGCAGTTGTCGGACTGGGGGGGCGATTGCTGAGCAGTTC. This chain connects TRBV22 to TRBJ2-1; TRBD2 is the table's D call and was not checked against the DNA. The CDR3 extends 1 residue past the end of the read, so its final part is completed from the germline J gene. TRBV22 is recorded as a pseudogene. This CDR3 comprises 16 residues.

With regard to this clone: Gene names are mouse gene names. The CDR3 goes on 1 residue after the read ends, and that part is filled in from the germline J gene. The chain joins TRBV3 to TRBJ1-3, with no clear D. The germline V gene encodes CDR1 SNHLY and CDR2 FYNGKV (reference sequence). The ends were cut back, 4 bases at V and 4 bases at J, with 5 bases in the middle. The CDR3 length is 12 residues. Incomplete CDR3 DNA: TGTGCCAGCAGCTCACAAGGAAATACGCTCTAT. Its translation is CASSSQGNTLY. The full CDR3 is CASSSQGNTLYF.

This clone is labeled medium-sized. Germline and genes here are mouse. The read gets to within 1 residue of the CDR3 end, and the germline J gene fills in the rest. This chain connects TRBV26 to TRBJ1-6, with D possibly being TRBD1 (5 bases). Being an ORF, TRBJ1-6 has a function that is uncertain. V dropped 4 bases and J dropped 4 bases, with 8 bases sitting between them. The CDR3 consists of 14 residues. Germline CDR1 reads KGHPV; CDR2 reads FQNQEV (reference sequence). The covered CDR3 bases are TGTGCCAGCAGTCCCGACAGTTATAATTCGCCCCTCTAC. It encodes CASSPDSYNSPLY. The entire CDR3 protein reads CASSPDSYNSPLYF.

Regarding this clone: Gene names denote mouse genes. From the germline J gene comes the end of the CDR3, since the read stops 1 residue before it. The gene calls are TRBV16 and TRBJ2-5, with 12 bases identical to TRBD2. The trim removed 5 bases at V and 6 bases at J, leaving 6 bases unmatched. This CDR3 region has 15 residues. Germline lookup yields CDR1 SGHSA and CDR2 FRNQAP. The chain's CDR3 is CASSPRLGGRDTQYF. The sequenced CDR3 bases are TGTGCAAGCAGCCCTCGACTGGGGGGGCGGGACACCCAGTAC.

On this clone: The listed genes are named as in mouse. The read ends 1 residue before the CDR3 terminus; that terminus is restored from the germline J gene. The chain couples TRBV5 to TRBJ1-5; 8 nucleotides align to TRBD1. Germline V gene data show CDR1 as LGHNA and CDR2 as YNLKQL (reference sequence). The ends lost 0 bases at V and 4 bases at J; junction bases unmatched: 2. The CDR3 extends over 15 amino acids. CDR3 amino acids: CASSQDHRGNQAPLF. CDR3 bases read: TGTGCCAGCAGCCAAGATCACAGGGGGAACCAGGCTCCGCTT.

With respect to this clone: Mouse gene names apply. Here the CDR3 reads CASSLGRGYAEQFF. CDR3 DNA (partial): TGTGCCAGCAGCTTAGGCAGGGGTTATGCTGAGCAGTTC. The chain has TRBV3 and TRBJ2-1; a weak D match, TRBD1 (6 bases). The sequenced fragment ends 1 residue before the CDR3 boundary, so the rest is inferred from the germline J gene. CDR1 is SNHLY, CDR2 FYNGKV, per germline (reference sequence). CDR3 size: 14 residues. V lost 1 base to trimming and J lost 4 bases, with 8 bases between them. Variable domain in full (rest from reference TRBV3 and TRBJ2-1): GPKVLQIPSHQIIDMGQMVTLNCDPVSNHLYFYWYKQILGQQMEFLVNFYNGKVMEKSKLFKDQFSVERPDGSYFTLKIQPTALEDSAVYFCASSLGRGYAEQFFGPGTRLTVL.